This T cell receptor (beta chain) was sequenced in a study of blood T cell repertoires in COVID-19. There are 13 residues in the CDR3. Germline CDR1 SQVTM, CDR2 ANQGSEA. V trimming: 7 bases; J trimming: 4 bases; junction bases outside the gene matches: 6. Authors' data handling: Researchers report that nucleated cell counts were estimated from reference gene primer amplification. Generated by immunoSEQ multiplex PCR, the TCRdb table keeps only in-frame clones and is missing some. From that table come the V and J calls and clone size; the DNA was used to work out D and trimming. The sample lists roughly 69,000 clones; 80% to 90% were seen once.

The sequence was collected from a man in his fifties or sixties with active COVID-19. Sequencing was performed on peripheral blood. The V and J genes are TRBV29-1 and TRBJ2-1; 8 bases align to TRBD1. The CDR3 spells CSADRAGYNEQFF. The CDR3 DNA sequence: TGCAGCGCGGACAGGGCCGGGTACAATGAGCAGTTCTTC.